A single sample is the source of the 6 T cell receptor beta chains below, sequenced in a study of blood T cells in healthy people across ages (dated by TCRdb to between 2014 and 2017). The library was made by 5' RACE. Instrument on record: Illumina HiSeq 2500. A second PCR of 7 to 11 cycles was run with a J-beta primer mix and a sample-barcoded 5' primer. TCRdb passed the public sequencing reads through fastp at Q25 and MiXCR, retaining productive beta sequences. When rows share a CDR3 protein, they turn into one entry using the most common DNA and genes. A total of more than 900,000 distinct CDR3 sequences appear in this sample, under 30% of them only once. The ten largest clones add up to approximately 0.7% of the sample. This sample was also put to use in a study of T cells of mothers and their children.

The sequencing sample was made of blood. These receptors were obtained from a girl aged 2 to 9 in good health.

The CDR3 DNA reads TGTGCCAGCAGCTGGGACGGGGGAAACACCATATATTTT. The encoded protein is CASSWDGGNTIYF. This chain uses TRBV7-2 with TRBJ1-3; D is perhaps TRBD1 (5 bases). This CDR3 is built from 13 residues. V was pared by 4 bases and J by 4 bases, with 8 bases between. Per germline, CDR1 SGHTA and CDR2 FQGNSA.

The V call is TRBV5-1, the J call TRBJ2-4; 7 bases line up with TRBD2. Trimming cost V 4 bases and J 0 bases; bases outside gene matches: 13. The germline V gene has CDR1 SGHRS and CDR2 YFSETQ. The CDR3 extends over 18 amino acids. The CDR3 DNA reads TGCGCCAGCAGCCGACCAACGAGGAGCGGGGTAGCCAAAAACATTCAGTACTTC. Its translation is CASSRPTRSGVAKNIQYF.

This clonotype was seen a handful of times. V is TRBV7-3 and J is TRBJ2-6; the match to TRBD1 covers 9 bases. V gave up 5 bases and J gave up 5 bases; unmatched junction bases: 13. Germline V gene sequence: CDR1 SGHTA, CDR2 FQGTGA. CDR3 length: 18 residues. The CDR3 nucleotides are TGTGCCAGCAGCCCTACCTGGGACAGGGACGGTCGGGCCAACGTCCTGACTTTC. It is translated as CASSPTWDRDGRANVLTF.

The chain uses TRBV4-3 and TRBJ2-3; TRBD2 matches 9 bases. This CDR3 comprises 17 residues. Germline V lookup: CDR1 LGHNA, CDR2 YSLEER. The J segment lost 2 bases and the V segment lost 0 bases, leaving 6 bases of the junction unmatched. The chain's CDR3 is CASSQDPAGGDTDTQYF. CDR3 sequence (DNA): TGCGCCAGCAGCCAAGATCCGGCGGGGGGGGACACAGATACGCAGTATTTT.

This clonotype appeared a few times. CDR3 protein: CASSLYGEQFF. For the CDR3, the DNA is TGTGCCAGCAGTTTATATGGGGAGCAGTTCTTC. The chain is built from TRBV27 and TRBJ2-5; D is uncertain. TRBJ2-1 matches the DNA end more closely, so the J call is doubtful. Germline V gene sequence: CDR1 MNHEY, CDR2 SMNVEV (reference sequence). CDR3 length: 11 residues.

The chain has TRBV20-1 and TRBJ2-5; 7 positions match TRBD2. V shed 3 bases, J shed 4 bases, and the junction held 11 bases outside the gene matches. This CDR3 is built from 15 residues. Germline loops: CDR1 DFQATT, CDR2 SNEGSKA (reference sequence). The chain's CDR3 is CSASLTSASSETQYF. CDR3 nucleotides: TGCAGTGCTAGTCTCACTAGCGCGTCTTCAGAGACCCAGTACTTC.